The 20 T cell receptor beta chains in this list originate from one sample, sequenced in a study of T cell changes during pregnancy in multiple sclerosis (dated by TCRdb to between 2019 and 2020). The receptor library was made with the immunoSEQ multiplex PCR assay. Here the immuneACCESS table is served through TCRdb, limited to in-frame sequences with V and J called. Missing clones are a known gap in these copies; in checked studies unresolved V genes cover under half, and the rest lacks a known reason. Present in this sample are roughly 76,000 clones, roughly 91% of which were seen just once. The ten top clones hold under 0.3% of the sample. Sequenced material: CD4+ T cells from peripheral blood mononuclear cells, taken after pregnancy. The receptor set was obtained from a female donor with multiple sclerosis, enrolled in a pregnancy study.

The DNA for the CDR3 is TGCGCCAGCAGCCCCTATGATACGGGGGGGCCTGGGGCCAACGTCCTGACTTTC. This encodes CASSPYDTGGPGANVLTF. The chain uses TRBV5-1 and TRBJ2-6; TRBD2 aligns across 8 bases. V lost 4 bases, J lost 2 bases, and 11 bases stayed unmatched. CDR1 is SGHRS and CDR2 is YFSETQ in the germline V gene. This CDR3 is built from 18 residues.

V and J are TRBV5-4 and TRBJ2-5; 7 bases map to TRBD1. After removal of 4 bases from V and 0 bases from J, the junction contained 6 bases not matched to a gene. The germline CDR1 and CDR2 sequences are SGHNT and YYREEE (reference sequence). This CDR3 region has 15 residues. Here the CDR3 reads CASSREGGDQETQYF. The CDR3, as DNA: TGTGCCAGCAGCCGAGAAGGGGGCGACCAAGAGACCCAGTACTTC.

This clone was counted once. J is TRBJ1-5 and V is TRBV6-1; D unresolved. Between the trimmed V and J ends, which lost 1 base and 0 bases, there was a span of 13 bases. CDR3 length equals 17 residues. Germline V gene data show CDR1 as MNHNS and CDR2 as SASEGT. The CDR3 is CASSEGDFFYSNQPQHF. As DNA, the CDR3 is TGTGCCAGCAGTGAAGGAGACTTTTTTTATAGCAATCAGCCCCAGCATTTT.

This chain connects TRBV29-1 to TRBJ1-2; 9 positions match TRBD1. Germline CDR1 is SQVTM and CDR2 is ANQGSEA. This CDR3 is 12 amino acids long. With V trimmed by 8 bases and J by 3 bases, 4 bases remained unmatched. CDR3 protein: CSYRQGDYGYTF. The CDR3 region has the DNA TGCAGCTACCGACAGGGGGACTATGGCTACACCTTC.

This chain links TRBV6-6 with TRBJ1-1; no reliable D call. This CDR3 has 11 residues. The germline gives CDR1 MNHNY, CDR2 SVGAGI (reference sequence). V was shortened by 11 bases and J by 1 base, with 8 bases between the two germline ends. The CDR3 nucleotides read TGTGCCTCCGCGGAGAACACTGAAGCTTTCTTT. Translation gives CASAENTEAFF.

V is TRBV19 and J is TRBJ1-2; weak D call: TRBD1 (6 bases). This CDR3 region has 15 residues. Germline V gene data show CDR1 as LNHDA and CDR2 as SQIVND (reference sequence). V shed 5 bases and J shed 5 bases, with 18 bases lying between them. The CDR3, as DNA: TGTGCCAGTAGTGTGGACAGCCCTACGCCTTATGGCTACACCTTC. Protein sequence: CASSVDSPTPYGYTF.

The chain links TRBV7-9 to TRBJ1-5; 9 bases map to TRBD1. V lost 1 base and J lost 1; bases outside the gene matches: 11. The germline CDR1 and CDR2 sequences are SEHNR and FQNEAQ (reference sequence). This CDR3 is built from 19 residues. CDR3 in amino acids: CASSLDRGPDPRSNQPQHF. Here the CDR3 DNA reads TGTGCCAGCAGCTTAGACAGGGGGCCTGACCCGAGAAGCAATCAGCCCCAGCATTTT.

The chain couples TRBV6-1 to TRBJ2-5; 7 bases map to TRBD2. The CDR3 is 14 residues long. V lost 3 bases, J lost 4 bases, and 5 bases stayed unmatched. The germline gives CDR1 MNHNS, CDR2 SASEGT. The CDR3 loop reads CASSEGRGGETQYF. CDR3 nucleotides: TGTGCCAGCAGTGAGGGGCGCGGGGGAGAGACCCAGTACTTC.

The chain links TRBV28 to TRBJ1-5, with 9 bases lining up with TRBD1. Germline values: CDR1 MDHEN, CDR2 SYDVKM. The CDR3 consists of 14 residues. Trimming removed 5 bases from V and 8 bases from J; junction bases left unmatched: 7. The CDR3 loop is CASSEQGAGKPQHF. For the CDR3, the DNA is TGTGCCAGCAGTGAACAGGGGGCTGGAAAGCCCCAGCATTTT.

The chain combines TRBV27 with TRBJ1-2; 12 bases match TRBD1. The germline V gene has CDR1 MNHEY and CDR2 SMNVEV (reference sequence). After removal of 0 bases from V and 0 bases from J, the junction contained 5 bases not matched to a gene. CDR3 length: 18 amino acids. The CDR3 DNA reads TGTGCCAGCAGTTTATCCGGGACAGGGGGCTCAGCTAACTATGGCTACACCTTC. It translates to CASSLSGTGGSANYGYTF.

This clone was recorded only once. The rearrangement links TRBV2 to TRBJ1-1; a weak D match, TRBD1 (6 bases). Germline V gene data show CDR1 as SNHLY and CDR2 as FYNNEI. CDR3 length: 14 amino acids. V was pared by 6 bases and J by 6 bases, with 17 bases between. The CDR3 protein is CASRLRGGSSEAFF. In DNA, the CDR3 is TGTGCCAGCAGGCTCAGGGGCGGGAGTTCTGAAGCTTTCTTT.

In its sample, this clone was seen once. The genes are TRBV7-9 and TRBJ2-3, with 10 nucleotides matching TRBD2. The trim removed 5 bases at V and 2 bases at J, leaving 7 bases unmatched. The CDR3 has 16 residues. CDR1 is SEHNR and CDR2 is FQNEAQ in the germline V gene (reference sequence). CDR3 residues: CASSPRTSGPTDTQYF. CDR3 DNA: TGTGCCAGCAGCCCCAGGACTAGCGGTCCCACAGATACGCAGTATTTT.

The CDR3 protein is CASAMRKLEAFF. The CDR3 DNA sequence: TGTGCCAGTGCGATGAGGAAACTTGAAGCTTTCTTT. The chain combines TRBV28 with TRBJ1-1; D unresolved. There are 12 residues in the CDR3. V shed 9 bases and J shed 7 bases, with 15 bases lying between them. CDR1 is MDHEN and CDR2 is SYDVKM in the germline V gene.

V usage is TRBV19 and J usage is TRBJ1-1, with D possibly matching TRBD1 (5 bases). Germline CDR1 reads LNHDA; CDR2 reads SQIVND (reference sequence). The CDR3 spans 15 residues. The V and J ends lost 6 bases and 2 bases respectively, with 16 bases between them. The CDR3 bases are TGTGCCAGTAGCCGTTTGCGGGGGAGCAACACTGAAGCTTTCTTT. Its translation: CASSRLRGSNTEAFF.

This rearrangement joins TRBV30 to TRBJ2-6; weak D call: TRBD2 (6 bases). With 5 bases removed from V and 1 base from J, the gap between germline ends came to 15 bases. CDR3 length: 16 residues. In germline, CDR1 is GTSNPN, CDR2 SVGIG (reference sequence). Here the CDR3 DNA reads TGTGCCTGGGTGGGGGGAGCCCTATCTGGGGCCAACGTCCTGACTTTC. Protein product: CAWVGGALSGANVLTF.

The V and J genes are TRBV5-1 and TRBJ1-4, with D unclear. The CDR3 contains 12 residues. Germline V CDR1 and CDR2: SGHRS, YFSETQ. Trimming cost V 2 bases and J 7 bases, with 6 bases left between them. CDR3 sequence: CASSLSSEKLFF. CDR3 DNA: TGCGCCAGCAGCTTATCCAGTGAAAAACTGTTTTTT.

V and J are TRBV14 and TRBJ2-3; D perhaps matches TRBD1 (5 bases). Germline CDR1 SGHDN, CDR2 FVKESK. The germline V and J ends were trimmed by 5 bases and 8 bases, with 14 bases remaining between them. This CDR3 spans 13 amino acids. The CDR3 spells CASSRRGIGTQYF. CDR3 coding DNA: TGTGCCAGCAGCAGAAGGGGAATAGGTACGCAGTATTTT.

V is TRBV5-4 and J is TRBJ2-3, with 10 bases fitting TRBD2. The germline gives CDR1 SGHNT, CDR2 YYREEE (reference sequence). The ends lost 4 bases at V and 1 base at J; junction bases unmatched: 9. CDR3 size: 17 residues. CDR3 protein: CASSPPLAGARTDTQYF. CDR3 in DNA: TGTGCCAGCAGCCCCCCCCTAGCGGGAGCCCGCACAGATACGCAGTATTTT.

This rearrangement joins TRBV19 to TRBJ2-1; 12 bases are shared with TRBD2. Trimming removed 5 bases from V and 9 bases from J; junction bases left unmatched: 5. CDR1 and CDR2 from the germline V gene are LNHDA and SQIVND (reference sequence). The CDR3 has 14 amino acids. This CDR3 is CASSLAGGSVEQFF. Here the CDR3 DNA reads TGTGCCAGTAGTCTAGCGGGAGGGTCGGTTGAGCAGTTCTTC.

V and J are TRBV18 and TRBJ1-3; D possibly corresponds to TRBD1 (5 bases). CDR1 KGHSH and CDR2 LQKENI come from the germline V gene. V was trimmed by 2 bases and J by 1 base, leaving 15 bases between them. This CDR3 contains 17 residues. CDR3 loop: CASSPNTGGSSGNTIYF. The CDR3 DNA is TGTGCCAGCTCACCAAATACGGGGGGTTCTTCTGGAAACACCATATATTTT. The full variable domain, its missing parts supplied by reference TRBV18 and TRBJ1-3, is NAGVMQNPRHLVRRRGQEARLRCSPMKGHSHVYWYRQLPEEGLKFMVYLQKENIIDESGMPKERFSAEFPKEGPSILRIQQVVRGDSAAYFCASSPNTGGSSGNTIYFGEGSWLTVV.